This TCR beta chain was observed in a study of shared clonotypes between healthy human individuals. Turning to the study itself: Per-donor plates numbered three CD4 naive, three CD4 memory, two CD8 naive and one CD8 memory.

Regarding the study as a whole: Non-shared clonotypes displayed generation probabilities falling below those of clonotypes present in all four donors. The rarefaction results pointed to incomplete sorted-subset sequencing despite large depth.

Of note for this clone: Antigen unknown.

Deep level was the assay's run setting. TCRdb's copy holds only in-frame clones and misses some; the assay was immunoSEQ multiplex PCR. The table has 800,000 or so clones, approximately 96% seen once. This CDR3 has 16 residues. Trimming took off 1 base at V and 3 bases at J, with 16 bases between the two ends. Per the germline V gene, CDR1 is SGHVS and CDR2 is FQNEAQ. CD8 cells regarded as naive lacked CD45RO, were positively chosen for CCR7, and omitted terminally differentiated effector memory CD45RA+ cells. Sequenced: naive CD8+ T cells sorted from blood. The chain couples TRBV7-8 to TRBJ2-7; D unresolved. This receptor was obtained from a man aged 30 to 45 in good health. CDR3 residues: CASSLVPYGELYEQYF. As DNA, the CDR3 is TGTGCCAGCAGCTTAGTCCCCTATGGCGAACTCTACGAGCAGTACTTC. Combining the CDR3 with reference TRBV7-8 and TRBJ2-7 gives the whole variable domain GAGVSQSPRYKVAKRGQDVALRCDPISGHVSLFWYQQALGQGPEFLTYFQNEAQLDKSGLPSDRFFAERPEGSVSTLKIQRTQQEDSAVYLCASSLVPYGELYEQYFGPGTRLTVT.